The 15 T cell receptor beta chains below all came from one sample that was sequenced in a study of blood T cell repertoires in COVID-19. Using immunoSEQ multiplex PCR, the repertoire was profiled, and TCRdb retains in-frame clones only, with some absent. The sample yields roughly 300,000 clones, around 90% seen once. Material: peripheral blood. These TCRs come from a man aged 18 to 29 with active or convalescent COVID-19.

This chain joins TRBV20-1 and TRBJ2-1, with D perhaps TRBD2 (6 bases). The germline V and J ends were trimmed by 6 bases and 8 bases, with 11 bases remaining between them. The CDR3 is 11 amino acids. Germline CDR1 is DFQATT and CDR2 is SNEGSKA (reference sequence). The CDR3 nucleotides read TGCAGTGCCACGCCGGGGGATGAGCAGTTCTTC. Amino acids: CSATPGDEQFF.

The rearrangement joins TRBV12-2 to TRBJ2-3; no check of the table's D call, TRBD2, against the DNA was made. TRBV12-2 is given as a pseudogene. The CDR3 is made up of 17 amino acids. The CDR3 is CASPSPLSGTAPDTQYF. The CDR3 DNA is TGTGCAAGTCCCTCCCCTCTCTCCGGGACTGCCCCAGATACGCAGTATTTT.

This rearrangement joins TRBV27 to TRBJ1-1, with 8 nucleotides matching TRBD1. CDR3 size: 13 residues. Germline loops: CDR1 MNHEY, CDR2 SMNVEV (reference sequence). The V and J ends lost 5 bases and 5 bases, in that order; junction bases with no gene match: 4. The CDR3 protein is CASSNRGVTEAFF. The CDR3 DNA is TGTGCCAGCAGTAACAGGGGGGTTACTGAAGCTTTCTTT.

V is TRBV18 and J is TRBJ2-3; TRBD2 matches at 10 bases. Germline trimming cut 0 bases from V and 6 bases from J; bases unmatched to any gene: 9. Germline V gene lookup returns CDR1 KGHSH and CDR2 LQKENI. The CDR3 runs to 17 residues. As DNA, the CDR3 is TGTGCCAGCTCACCACCGTTTCTAGCGGGGGACTCCGATACGCAGTATTTT. Translating gives CASSPPFLAGDSDTQYF.

The rearrangement joins TRBV7-9 to TRBJ1-4; TRBD1 matches at 9 bases. After removal of 4 bases from V and 7 bases from J, the junction contained 4 bases not matched to a gene. In germline, CDR1 is SEHNR, CDR2 FQNEAQ (reference sequence). CDR3 size: 14 residues. The CDR3 coding sequence is TGTGCCAGCAGCTGGACAGGGGCGAGTGAAAAACTGTTTTTT. Translated: CASSWTGASEKLFF.

The chain recombines TRBV6-6 with TRBJ1-4; possible D gene TRBD1, 6 bases. The CDR3 sequence is 13 residues long. Germline lookup yields CDR1 MNHNY and CDR2 SVGAGI (reference sequence). V gave up 7 bases and J gave up 16 bases, with 22 bases separating them. CDR3 nucleotides: TGTGCCAGCACGTTGACAGGCCCGGGAAAAAAGTTTTTT. Protein product: CASTLTGPGKKFF.

CDR3 residues: CASSADRSVAYTF. Written as DNA, the CDR3 is TGTGCCAGCAGCGCCGACAGGTCGGTAGCCTACACCTTC. The chain couples TRBV6-5 to TRBJ1-2; D perhaps matches TRBD1 (6 bases). The CDR3 is 13 residues long. V dropped 6 bases and J dropped 10 bases, with 18 bases sitting between them. Germline V gene lookup returns CDR1 MNHEY and CDR2 SVGAGI.

A single count supports this clone. This sequence joins TRBV6-5 and TRBJ2-2; 11 nucleotides line up with TRBD2. CDR1 and CDR2 (germline): MNHEY, SVGAGI. CDR3 length equals 15 residues. The junction had 8 bases not matched to a gene; V was cut back by 8 bases and J by 6 bases. The CDR3 DNA reads as TGTGCCAGCCATAGCGGGGGGGCAGGGCCCGGGGAGCTGTTTTTT. Translated, it gives CASHSGGAGPGELFF.

The genes are TRBV4-1 and TRBJ2-3; 7 bases line up with TRBD2. The CDR3 sequence is 15 residues long. Germline trimming cut 4 bases from V and 2 bases from J; bases unmatched to any gene: 6. The germline V gene has CDR1 MGHRA and CDR2 YSYEKL. CDR3 bases: TGCGCCAGCAGCCTACTGACTAGCACCACAGATACGCAGTATTTT. This encodes CASSLLTSTTDTQYF.

In DNA form, the CDR3 reads TGTGCCAGCTCACCACGAGATAACCCTCACGAAGCTTTCTTT. This codes for CASSPRDNPHEAFF. The chain carries TRBV18 and TRBJ1-1; no clear D. Germline V gene lookup returns CDR1 KGHSH and CDR2 LQKENI. The germline V and J ends were trimmed by 1 base and 8 bases, with 14 bases remaining between them. The CDR3 sequence is 14 residues long. Variable domain in full (rest from reference TRBV18 and TRBJ1-1): NAGVMQNPRHLVRRRGQEARLRCSPMKGHSHVYWYRQLPEEGLKFMVYLQKENIIDESGMPKERFSAEFPKEGPSILRIQQVVRGDSAAYFCASSPRDNPHEAFFGQGTRLTVV.

CDR3 in DNA: TGTGCCAGCAGCTTATACAGGGACGACTCTGGAAACACCATATATTTT. It is translated as CASSLYRDDSGNTIYF. The V and J genes are TRBV7-9 and TRBJ1-3, with D possibly TRBD1 on 6 matching bases. The V gene lost 2 bases and the J gene lost 0 bases, with 11 bases spanning the gap. Germline CDR1 reads SEHNR; CDR2 reads FQNEAQ (reference sequence). This CDR3 is 16 amino acids long.

CDR3 sequence (DNA): TGTGCCAGTAGGGACAGGAGCTCCTACAATGAGCAGTTCTTC. It translates to CASRDRSSYNEQFF. This chain uses TRBV19 with TRBJ2-1; 7 nucleotides line up with TRBD1. Germline CDR1 and CDR2: LNHDA and SQIVND (reference sequence). The CDR3 totals 14 residues. Germline trimming cut 6 bases from V and 0 bases from J; bases unmatched to any gene: 2.

The chain employs TRBV27 and TRBJ1-1; maybe TRBD1 (5 bases). This CDR3 comprises 17 residues. Germline V gene sequence: CDR1 MNHEY, CDR2 SMNVEV (reference sequence). V lost 8 bases and J 5 bases, leaving 27 bases between the germline ends. The CDR3 loop is CASASQGGPWVITEAFF. DNA of the CDR3: TGTGCCAGCGCTTCCCAGGGAGGGCCTTGGGTGATAACTGAAGCTTTCTTT.

This clone was seen just once. The chain links TRBV16 to TRBJ1-2; D gene uncertain. The CDR3 is 17 amino acids. Germline CDR1 is KGHSY and CDR2 is FQNENV. The V end lost 4 bases, the J end lost 8 bases, and 26 bases lay between the germline ends. The CDR3 region has the DNA TGTGCCAGCAGCCCTTCTTTTCTTGAGGCGGGTGTATTAGGCTACACCTTC. It yields the protein CASSPSFLEAGVLGYTF.

The chain joins TRBV7-7 to TRBJ2-5; perhaps TRBD1 as D (5 bases). The CDR3 runs 13 residues. V was cut by 5 bases and J by 4 bases, with 11 bases left in between. Germline V lookup: CDR1 SSHAT, CDR2 FNYEAQ (reference sequence). The CDR3 DNA is TGTGCCAGCAGCGTCGACAGTTCAGAGACCCAGTACTTC. Translation: CASSVDSSETQYF.